Listed here is a single T cell receptor beta chain. Sequencing used immunoSEQ multiplex PCR; TCRdb keeps in-frame clones, though not all of them. Of more than 150,000 clones listed, approximately 90% were seen once; the top ten hold around 15%. This specimen comes from a study of blood T cell repertoires in COVID-19. The overall study: COVID-19 samples, acute and convalescent, were from the United States, Italy and Spain. PBMCs, B-cell-depleted T cells, or T cells provided the cDNA or gDNA that made up the material.

This clonotype was obtained from a woman in her forties with acute or convalescent COVID-19. The sample consisted of peripheral blood.

Here the CDR3 DNA reads TGCAGCGCTACCAGGGGTCTGAACACTGAAGCTTTCTTT. As protein: CSATRGLNTEAFF. The V gene is TRBV29-1, the J gene TRBJ1-1, with D possibly being TRBD1 (6 bases). The germline V gene has CDR1 SQVTM and CDR2 ANQGSEA. Deletions cut 7 bases from V and 0 bases from J, with 12 bases between. This CDR3 has 13 amino acids.